This T cell receptor (beta chain) is drawn from a study of blood T cell repertoires in COVID-19. In the study overall: Two negative PCRs, clearance, or symptom resolution had been documented for recovered Cohort 3 donors. Whether acute or convalescent, the COVID-19 samples came from the United States, Italy and Spain.

Participant reports of clinical history set cohort assignment. The CDR3 extends over 18 amino acids. The germline V gene has CDR1 LGHDT and CDR2 YNNKEL (reference sequence). Trimming took 0 bases from V and 6 from J, leaving 18 bases between them. As originally analysed: From reference gene primer amplification, estimates of nucleated cell counts were derived. Sequencing used immunoSEQ multiplex PCR; TCRdb keeps in-frame clones, though not all of them. The V and J calls and clone size come from that table; D and trimming were worked out from the DNA. The sample comprises over 110,000 clones, approximately 84% of which are singletons, and roughly 3.8% rests with the top ten.

The sample comprised PBMCs or T cells enriched from blood (not recorded which). The chain combines TRBV3-1 (or the pseudogene TRBV3-2) with TRBJ1-6, with unresolved D. This TCR derives from a man in his fifties or sixties in a cohort exposed to, infected with or recovered from COVID-19 (not recorded which). The CDR3 coding sequence is TGTGCCAGCAGCCAAGAACTCCCGACGGCGAGGTCTAATTCACCCCTCCACTTT. Amino acid sequence: CASSQELPTARSNSPLHF.